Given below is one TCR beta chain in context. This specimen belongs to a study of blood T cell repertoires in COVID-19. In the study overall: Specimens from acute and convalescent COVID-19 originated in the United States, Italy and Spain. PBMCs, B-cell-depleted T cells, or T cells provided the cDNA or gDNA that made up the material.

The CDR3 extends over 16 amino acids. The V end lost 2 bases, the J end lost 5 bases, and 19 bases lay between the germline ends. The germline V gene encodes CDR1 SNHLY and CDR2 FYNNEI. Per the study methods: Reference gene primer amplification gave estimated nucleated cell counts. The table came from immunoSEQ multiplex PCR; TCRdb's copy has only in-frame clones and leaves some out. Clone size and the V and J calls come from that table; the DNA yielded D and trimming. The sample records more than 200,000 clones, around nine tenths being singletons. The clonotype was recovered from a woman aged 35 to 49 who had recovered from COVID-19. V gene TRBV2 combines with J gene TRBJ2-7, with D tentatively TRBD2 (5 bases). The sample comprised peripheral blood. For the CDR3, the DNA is TGTGCCAGCAGTGAAATGGGGTGGACGGGAAGGGACGAGCAGTACTTC. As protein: CASSEMGWTGRDEQYF.